This record covers a single T cell receptor (beta chain). Its antigen is unidentified. Germline trimming cut 5 bases from V and 4 bases from J; bases unmatched to any gene: 8. CDR1 is SGHTA and CDR2 is FQGTGA in the germline V gene. This CDR3 has 15 amino acids. The sample belongs to a study of breast tumors, draining lymph nodes, adjacent tissues. Whole-study results and caveats: Tumor T cell lymph node origin was a supported hypothesis, not proven. Most tumor T cells seemingly derive from lymph node, then expand in tumor.

TCRdb used MiXCR to reprocess the multiplex PCR reads, holding one entry per CDR3 protein. The sample has about 21,000 distinct CDR3 sequences; about two fifths are singletons. The sequenced sample was breast tumor tissue. V gene TRBV7-3 combines with J gene TRBJ2-1; 7 bases fit TRBD2. The clonotype originates from a female donor with breast cancer. Some clones in this sample may be carry-over from other donors' samples. CDR3 bases: TGTGCCAGCAGCCAAGGGCTAGCGGCGTACAATGAGCAGTTCTTC. Encoded protein: CASSQGLAAYNEQFF.